This TCR beta chain was recorded in a study of blood T cells in healthy people across ages. Study-wide findings and caveats: Long-lived donors carried more naive CD4+ cells and greater diversity than aged donors. Unsorted PBMCs prevented conclusive naive versus antigen-experienced comparison.

Using a J-beta primer mix together with a sample-barcoded 5' primer, a second PCR was run for about 6 to 11 cycles. TCRdb re-analysed the 5' RACE reads in MiXCR, keeping a single row per CDR3 protein. The sample contains 600,000 to 1,000,000 distinct CDR3 sequences, 58% of which appear only once. Looked up from germline, CDR1 is ENHRY and CDR2 is SYGVKD. V lost 10 bases, J lost 7 bases, and 10 bases lay in between. The CDR3 spans 10 residues. The people who gave samples were healthy Caucasians from Russia, aged roughly 6 to 95. They isolated at least 7 million PBMCs from each sample. On this clonotype itself: Its target is unknown.

The receptor's source is a man aged 30 to 39 in good health. Sequences were obtained from blood. The gene calls are TRBV10-3 and TRBJ1-2, with unresolved D. The CDR3 DNA sequence: TGTGCCACCTCAGAGGGTGGCTACACCTTC. It translates to CATSEGGYTF.